A selection of T cell receptor beta chains follows, all from one sample in a study of blood T cell repertoires in COVID-19. Generated by immunoSEQ multiplex PCR, the TCRdb table keeps only in-frame clones and is missing some. The sample has 100,000 to 150,000 clones; around 74% are singletons. The sample taken for sequencing was peripheral blood. The receptors were sampled from a man between 60 and 75 years old with acute or convalescent COVID-19. CDR3s include the opening cysteine and the closing phenylalanine or tryptophan. Each record gives: V gene, D gene, J gene, clone size, CDR3 protein, CDR3 DNA. A D gene is named only where the DNA matches it firmly. Not all rows give a size; the values are once, few, many and, for expanded clones, a class.

TRBV5-6,NA,TRBJ2-5,NA,CASSWRDGAETQYF,TGTGCCAGCAGCTGGCGGGACGGCGCAGAGACCCAGTACTTC
TRBV6-6,TRBD1,TRBJ1-5,few,CASRAGTGPIQPQHF,TGTGCCAGCAGGGCCGGGACAGGGCCAATTCAGCCCCAGCATTTT
TRBV28,TRBD1,TRBJ1-2,NA,CASSFITGAYGYTF,TGTGCCAGCAGTTTTATAACAGGGGCCTATGGCTACACCTTC
TRBV7-8,NA,TRBJ2-2,NA,CASRQGGGSGGELFF,TGTGCCAGCAGACAGGGCGGAGGTTCGGGCGGGGAGCTGTTTTTT
TRBV18,NA,TRBJ2-1,NA,CASSPPGQQRNNEQFF,TGTGCCAGCTCACCCCCCGGTCAGCAGAGGAACAATGAGCAGTTCTTC
TRBV7-3,TRBD2,TRBJ2-7,NA,CASSPGLKQYEQYF,TGTGCCAGCAGCCCGGGACTAAAGCAGTACGAGCAGTACTTC
TRBV25-1,NA,TRBJ2-1,NA,CASNGQGGDIYNEQFF,TGTGCCAGCAACGGACAAGGGGGAGACATCTACAATGAGCAGTTCTTC
TRBV29-1,TRBD1,TRBJ1-2,NA,CSVEAGTGLGYTF,TGCAGCGTTGAAGCCGGGACAGGTCTTGGCTACACCTTC
TRBV6-5,NA,TRBJ2-7,NA,CASNRGWSGEQYF,TGTGCCAGCAATAGGGGGTGGTCTGGCGAGCAGTACTTC
TRBV9,TRBD2,TRBJ2-3,NA,CASSVVGRGGGLADTQYF,TGTGCCAGCAGCGTAGTAGGGCGGGGGGGCGGTCTGGCAGATACGCAGTATTTT
TRBV5-6,TRBD1,TRBJ1-1,once,CASSRGQVPEAFF,TGTGCCAGCAGCCGCGGACAGGTACCCGAAGCTTTCTTT
TRBV6-5,NA,TRBJ1-1,NA,CASSYSGGTAFF,TGTGCCAGCAGTTACTCGGGGGGAACGGCTTTCTTT
TRBV2,TRBD2,TRBJ2-5,few,CASRTPRTSDLGIQETQYF,TGTGCCAGCAGGACCCCTCGGACTAGCGACCTTGGGATCCAAGAGACCCAGTACTTC
TRBV11-2,NA,TRBJ2-1,NA,CASSPVPLSSYNEQFF,TGTGCCAGCAGCCCCGTACCCTTGAGCTCCTACAATGAGCAGTTCTTC
TRBV3-1/TRBV3-2,TRBD2,TRBJ2-7,NA,CASRGNWRGDSYEQYF,TGTGCCAGCAGAGGGAATTGGCGGGGGGACTCCTACGAGCAGTACTTC
TRBV29-1,TRBD2,TRBJ2-1,NA,CSVAVLADLYNEQFF,TGCAGCGTTGCGGTTCTAGCGGACCTCTACAATGAGCAGTTCTTC
TRBV11-2,TRBD2,TRBJ2-7,few,CASRTGTSGNEQYF,TGTGCCAGCAGAACCGGGACTAGCGGGAACGAGCAGTACTTC
TRBV10-1,NA,TRBJ1-5,NA,CASSESTDNDSNQPQHF,TGCGCCAGCAGTGAGTCGACGGACAATGATAGCAATCAGCCCCAGCATTTT
TRBV5-6,NA,TRBJ2-3,NA,CASSLERGSGTDTQYF,TGTGCCAGCAGCTTGGAAAGGGGGTCAGGCACAGATACGCAGTATTTT
TRBV29-1,TRBD2,TRBJ2-7,NA,CSVKGLAGTEQYF,TGCAGCGTTAAGGGACTAGCGGGGACCGAGCAGTACTTC
TRBV9,TRBD2,TRBJ2-4,NA,CARGAPRAGGRKNIQYF,TGTGCCCGCGGGGCCCCTAGGGCGGGGGGGCGGAAAAACATTCAGTACTTC
TRBV18,TRBD1,TRBJ1-2,NA,CASSPYSGQGKSYGYTF,TGTGCCAGCTCACCGTATTCCGGACAGGGAAAATCCTATGGCTACACCTTC
TRBV6-6,TRBD1,TRBJ2-7,few,CASSYFRTGGYEQYF,TGTGCCAGCAGTTACTTCCGGACAGGGGGCTACGAGCAGTACTTC
TRBV18,TRBD2,TRBJ2-1,NA,CASSPLRGGPNNEQFF,TGTGCCAGCTCACCTTTACGGGGGGGGCCGAACAATGAGCAGTTCTTC
TRBV19,TRBD1,TRBJ2-7,NA,CASSRGTESYEQYF,TGTGCCAGTAGTAGGGGGACAGAGAGCTACGAGCAGTACTTC